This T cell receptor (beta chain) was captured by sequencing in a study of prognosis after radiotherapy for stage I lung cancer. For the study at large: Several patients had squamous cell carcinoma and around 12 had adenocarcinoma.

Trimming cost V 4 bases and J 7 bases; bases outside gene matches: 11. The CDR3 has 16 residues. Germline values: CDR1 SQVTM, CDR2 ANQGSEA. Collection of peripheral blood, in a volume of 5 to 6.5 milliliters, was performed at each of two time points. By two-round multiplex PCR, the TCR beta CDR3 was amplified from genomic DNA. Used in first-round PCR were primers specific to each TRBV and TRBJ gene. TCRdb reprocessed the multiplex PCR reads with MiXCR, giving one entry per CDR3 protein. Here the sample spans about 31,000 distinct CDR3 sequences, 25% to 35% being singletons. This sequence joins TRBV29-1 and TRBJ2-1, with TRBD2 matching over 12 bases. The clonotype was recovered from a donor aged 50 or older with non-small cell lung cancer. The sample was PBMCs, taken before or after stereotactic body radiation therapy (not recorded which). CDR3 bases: TGCAGCGTTGGGACATCCGGGACTAGCGGGTTAAATGAGCAGTTCTTC. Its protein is CSVGTSGTSGLNEQFF.